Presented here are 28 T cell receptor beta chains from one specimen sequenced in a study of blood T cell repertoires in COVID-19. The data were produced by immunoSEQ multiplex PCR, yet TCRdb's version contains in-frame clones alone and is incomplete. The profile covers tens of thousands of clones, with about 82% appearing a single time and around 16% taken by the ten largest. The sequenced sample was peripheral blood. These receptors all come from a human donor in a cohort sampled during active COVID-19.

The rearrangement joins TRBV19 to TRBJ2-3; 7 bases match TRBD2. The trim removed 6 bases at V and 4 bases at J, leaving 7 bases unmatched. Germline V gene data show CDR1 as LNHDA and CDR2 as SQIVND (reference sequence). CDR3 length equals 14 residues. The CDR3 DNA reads TGTGCCAGTAGCCCGAGGGAGGGCCCAGATACGCAGTATTTT. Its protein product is CASSPREGPDTQYF. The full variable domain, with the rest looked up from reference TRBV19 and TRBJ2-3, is DGGITQSPKYLFRKEGQNVTLSCEQNLNHDAMYWYRQDPGQGLRLIYYSQIVNDFQKGDIAEGYSVSREKKESFPLTVTSAQKNPTAFYLCASSPREGPDTQYFGPGTRLTVL.

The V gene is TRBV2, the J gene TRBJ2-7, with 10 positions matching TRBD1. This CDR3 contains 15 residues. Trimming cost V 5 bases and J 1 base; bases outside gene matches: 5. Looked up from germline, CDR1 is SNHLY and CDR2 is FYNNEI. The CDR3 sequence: CASSTGDRGSYEQYF. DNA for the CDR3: TGTGCCAGCAGTACTGGGGACAGGGGTTCCTACGAGCAGTACTTC.

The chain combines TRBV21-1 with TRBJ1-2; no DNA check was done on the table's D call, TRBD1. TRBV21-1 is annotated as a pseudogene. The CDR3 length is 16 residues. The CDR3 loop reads CASSKACNRRNYGYTF. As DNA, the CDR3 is TGTGCCAGCAGCAAAGCGTGTAACAGACGAAACTATGGCTACACCTTC.

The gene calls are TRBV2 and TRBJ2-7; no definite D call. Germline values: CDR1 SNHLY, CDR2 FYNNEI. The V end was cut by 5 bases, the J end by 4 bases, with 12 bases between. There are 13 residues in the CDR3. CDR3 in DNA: TGTGCCAGCAGTTCCAGGCGACCGTACGAGCAGTACTTC. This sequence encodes CASSSRRPYEQYF.

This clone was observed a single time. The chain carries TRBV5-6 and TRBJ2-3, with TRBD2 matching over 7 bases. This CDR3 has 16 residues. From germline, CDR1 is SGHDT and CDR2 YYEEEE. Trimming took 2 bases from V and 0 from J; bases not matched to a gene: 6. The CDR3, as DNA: TGTGCCAGCAGCTTTCTCGGGCGGGGGAGCACAGATACGCAGTATTTT. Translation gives CASSFLGRGSTDTQYF.

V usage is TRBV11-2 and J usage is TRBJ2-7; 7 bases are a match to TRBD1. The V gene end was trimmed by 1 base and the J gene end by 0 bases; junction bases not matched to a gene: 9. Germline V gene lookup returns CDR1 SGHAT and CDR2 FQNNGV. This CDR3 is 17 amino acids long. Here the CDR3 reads CASSLGSGGVFSYEQYF. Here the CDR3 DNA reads TGTGCCAGCAGCTTAGGGTCAGGGGGAGTCTTCTCCTACGAGCAGTACTTC.

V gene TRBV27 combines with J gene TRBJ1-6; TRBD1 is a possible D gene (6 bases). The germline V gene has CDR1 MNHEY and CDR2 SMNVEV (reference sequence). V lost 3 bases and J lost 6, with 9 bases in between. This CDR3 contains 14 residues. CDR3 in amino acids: CASSLQGFNSPLHF. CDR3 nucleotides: TGTGCCAGCAGTTTGCAGGGGTTTAATTCACCCCTCCACTTT.

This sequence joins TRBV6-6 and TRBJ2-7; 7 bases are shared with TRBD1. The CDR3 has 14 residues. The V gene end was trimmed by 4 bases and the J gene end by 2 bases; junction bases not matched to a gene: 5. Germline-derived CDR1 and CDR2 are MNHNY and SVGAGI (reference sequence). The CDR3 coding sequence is TGTGCCAGCAGTTTACAGGGGCTCACCTACGAGCAGTACTTC. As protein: CASSLQGLTYEQYF.

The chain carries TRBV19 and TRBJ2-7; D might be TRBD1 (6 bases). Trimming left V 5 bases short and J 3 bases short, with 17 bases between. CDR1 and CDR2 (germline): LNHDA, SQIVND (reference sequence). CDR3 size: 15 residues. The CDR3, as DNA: TGTGCCAGTAGTGCCTCCGGGACAAACCTCTACGAGCAGTACTTC. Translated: CASSASGTNLYEQYF.

DNA of the CDR3: TGTGCCAGCTCACCGCCCGGGACAGGGACAGGGAGTCAGCCCCAGCATTTT. Its translation: CASSPPGTGTGSQPQHF. V gene TRBV18 combines with J gene TRBJ1-5; 9 bases line up with TRBD1. Germline lookup yields CDR1 KGHSH and CDR2 LQKENI. The CDR3 sequence is 17 residues long. Trimming took 3 bases from V and 6 from J; bases not matched to a gene: 12.

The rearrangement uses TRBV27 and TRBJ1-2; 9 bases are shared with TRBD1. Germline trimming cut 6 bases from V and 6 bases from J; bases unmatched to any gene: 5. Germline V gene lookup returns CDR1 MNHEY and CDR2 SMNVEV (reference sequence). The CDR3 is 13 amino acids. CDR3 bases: TGTGCCAGCAGACCTACAGGGGGCCATGGCTACACCTTC. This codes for CASRPTGGHGYTF.

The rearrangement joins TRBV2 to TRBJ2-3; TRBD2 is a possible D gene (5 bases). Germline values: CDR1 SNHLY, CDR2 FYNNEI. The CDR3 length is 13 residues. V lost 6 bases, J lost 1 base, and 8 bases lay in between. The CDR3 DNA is TGTGCCAGCAGGGTAGCGCGCACAGATACGCAGTATTTT. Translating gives CASRVARTDTQYF. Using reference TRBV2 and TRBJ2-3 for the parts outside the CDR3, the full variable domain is EPEVTQTPSHQVTQMGQEVILRCVPISNHLYFYWYRQILGQKVEFLVSFYNNEISEKSEIFDDQFSVERPDGSNFTLKIRSTKLEDSAMYFCASRVARTDTQYFGPGTRLTVL.

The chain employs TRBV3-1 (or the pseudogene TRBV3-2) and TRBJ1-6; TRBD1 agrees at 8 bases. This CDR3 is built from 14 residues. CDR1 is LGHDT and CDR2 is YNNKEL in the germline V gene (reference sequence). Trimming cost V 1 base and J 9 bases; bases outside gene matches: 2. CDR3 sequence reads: CASSQGQGASPLHF. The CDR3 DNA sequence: TGTGCCAGCAGCCAAGGGCAGGGGGCTTCACCCCTCCACTTT.

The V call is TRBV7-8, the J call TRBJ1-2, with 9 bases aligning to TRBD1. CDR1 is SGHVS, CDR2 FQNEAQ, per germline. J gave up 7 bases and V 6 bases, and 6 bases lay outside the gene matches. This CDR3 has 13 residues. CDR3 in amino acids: CASSRTGGFGYTF. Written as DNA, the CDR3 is TGTGCCAGCAGTCGTACAGGGGGCTTTGGCTACACCTTC.

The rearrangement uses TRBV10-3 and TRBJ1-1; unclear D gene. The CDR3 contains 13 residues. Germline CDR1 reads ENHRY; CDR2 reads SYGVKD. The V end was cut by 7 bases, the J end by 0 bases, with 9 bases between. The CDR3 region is CAINGGLNTEAFF. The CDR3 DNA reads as TGTGCCATCAATGGCGGTCTGAACACTGAAGCTTTCTTT.

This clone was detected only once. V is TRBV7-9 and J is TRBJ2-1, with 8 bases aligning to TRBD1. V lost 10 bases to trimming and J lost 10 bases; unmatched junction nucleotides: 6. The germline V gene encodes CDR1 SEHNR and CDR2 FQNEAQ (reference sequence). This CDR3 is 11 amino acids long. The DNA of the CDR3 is TGTGCCACCAGGGGGCAGGGGGAGCAGTTCTTC. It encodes CATRGQGEQFF.

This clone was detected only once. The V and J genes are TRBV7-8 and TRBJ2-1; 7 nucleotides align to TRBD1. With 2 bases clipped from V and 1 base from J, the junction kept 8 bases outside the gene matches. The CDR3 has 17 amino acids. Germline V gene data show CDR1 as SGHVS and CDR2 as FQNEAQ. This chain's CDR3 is CASSLTRGPKSYNEQFF. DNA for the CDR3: TGTGCCAGCAGCTTAACAAGGGGGCCCAAATCCTACAATGAGCAGTTCTTC.

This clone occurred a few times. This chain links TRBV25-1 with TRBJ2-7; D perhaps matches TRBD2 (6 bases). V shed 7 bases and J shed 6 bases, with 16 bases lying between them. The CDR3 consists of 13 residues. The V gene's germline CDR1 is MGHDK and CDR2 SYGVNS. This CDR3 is CASKEGPNTEQYF. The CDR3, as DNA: TGTGCCAGCAAGGAGGGTCCCAACACCGAGCAGTACTTC.

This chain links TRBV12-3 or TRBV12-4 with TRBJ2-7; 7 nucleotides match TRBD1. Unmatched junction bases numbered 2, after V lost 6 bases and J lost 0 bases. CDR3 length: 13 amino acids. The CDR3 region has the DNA TGTGCCAGCAGGGGACAGAACTCCTACGAGCAGTACTTC. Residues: CASRGQNSYEQYF.

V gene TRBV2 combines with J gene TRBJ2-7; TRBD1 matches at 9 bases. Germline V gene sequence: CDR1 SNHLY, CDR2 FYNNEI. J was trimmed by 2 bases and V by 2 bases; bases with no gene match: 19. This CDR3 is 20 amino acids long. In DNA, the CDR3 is TGTGCCAGCAGTGAACCCGTCCTGGGCGGACAGGGGATAAGGACCTACGAGCAGTACTTC. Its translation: CASSEPVLGGQGIRTYEQYF.

DNA of the CDR3: TGCGCCACCACTCCCCGGACAGCCCACAATCAGCCCCAGCATTTT. Amino acid sequence: CATTPRTAHNQPQHF. This chain uses TRBV23-1 with TRBJ1-5, with D maybe TRBD1 (6 bases). TRBV23-1 is an ORF, with its function uncertain. The germline V and J ends were trimmed by 10 bases and 3 bases, with 19 bases remaining between them. CDR3 length: 15 residues.

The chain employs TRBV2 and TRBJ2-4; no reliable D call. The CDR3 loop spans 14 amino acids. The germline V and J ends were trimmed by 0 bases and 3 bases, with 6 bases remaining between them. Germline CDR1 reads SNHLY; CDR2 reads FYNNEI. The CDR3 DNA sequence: TGTGCCAGCAGTGAAGCGAAACTCAAAAACATTCAGTACTTC. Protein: CASSEAKLKNIQYF.

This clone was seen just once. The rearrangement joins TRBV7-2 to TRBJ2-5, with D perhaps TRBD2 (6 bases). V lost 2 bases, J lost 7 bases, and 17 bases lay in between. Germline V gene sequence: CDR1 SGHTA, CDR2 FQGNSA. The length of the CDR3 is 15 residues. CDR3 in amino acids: CASSLYAGQVGTQYF. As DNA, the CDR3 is TGTGCCAGCAGCTTATATGCGGGGCAGGTTGGGACCCAGTACTTC.

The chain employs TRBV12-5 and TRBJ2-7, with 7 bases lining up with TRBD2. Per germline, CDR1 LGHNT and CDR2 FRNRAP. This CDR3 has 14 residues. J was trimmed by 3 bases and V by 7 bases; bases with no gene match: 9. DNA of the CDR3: TGTGCTAGTGCCCCCCGGGGGGAAAGCTACGAGCAGTACTTC. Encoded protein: CASAPRGESYEQYF.

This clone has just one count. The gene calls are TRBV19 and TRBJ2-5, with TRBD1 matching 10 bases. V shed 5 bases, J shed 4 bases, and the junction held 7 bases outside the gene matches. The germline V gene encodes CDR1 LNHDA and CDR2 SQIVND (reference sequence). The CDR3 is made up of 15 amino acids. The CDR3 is CASSAGQGVGETQYF. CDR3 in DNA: TGTGCCAGTAGTGCCGGACAGGGGGTGGGAGAGACCCAGTACTTC.

The CDR3 DNA reads as TGCGCCAGCAGCTTGCGACAGGACCTGAACACTGAAGCTTTCTTT. Residues: CASSLRQDLNTEAFF. The chain couples TRBV5-1 to TRBJ1-1, with D maybe TRBD1 (6 bases). This CDR3 has 15 residues. Germline lookup yields CDR1 SGHRS and CDR2 YFSETQ. Trimming removed 1 base at V and 0 bases at J, with 10 bases between.

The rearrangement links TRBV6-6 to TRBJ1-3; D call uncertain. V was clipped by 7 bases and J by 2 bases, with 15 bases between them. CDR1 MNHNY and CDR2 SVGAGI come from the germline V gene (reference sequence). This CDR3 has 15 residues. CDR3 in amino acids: CASIAQSGTGNTIYF. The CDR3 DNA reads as TGTGCCAGCATAGCCCAAAGCGGAACTGGAAACACCATATATTTT.

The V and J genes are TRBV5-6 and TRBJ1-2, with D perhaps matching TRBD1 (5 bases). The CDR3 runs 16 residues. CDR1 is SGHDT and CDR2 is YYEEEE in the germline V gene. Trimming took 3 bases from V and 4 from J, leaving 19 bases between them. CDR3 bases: TGTGCCAGCAGCTGGCCGGGGACTTACCTGAGCTATGGCTACACCTTC. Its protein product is CASSWPGTYLSYGYTF.